This TCR beta chain comes out of a study of low-dose radiotherapy and immunotherapy resistance in tumors. The CDR3 spans 15 residues. Germline V CDR1 and CDR2: MNHEY, SMNVEV (reference sequence). Trimming left V 8 bases short and J 4 bases short, with 20 bases between. Covering alpha and beta chains, TRAV- and TRBV-specific primers were used for the first-strand cDNA. For amplifying TCRs, the PCR ran for about 20 cycles with Phusion, which was used together with a constant-region primer and the adapter on the V primers. Isolated mRNA underwent amplification by in vitro transcription. In TCRdb, the reads were re-called with MiXCR into one record per CDR3 protein. The sample lists 65,000 to 95,000 distinct CDR3 sequences; approximately 17% were seen once. Time point in this sample: before trial treatment. Each donor was administered nivolumab, ipilimumab, aspirin, low-dose cyclophosphamide and low-dose radiotherapy.

There are a few counts of this clonotype. V gene TRBV27 combines with J gene TRBJ2-5, with D possibly matching TRBD1 (7 bases). The sample consisted of PBMCs, taken before treatment. The sequence derives from a male donor with prostate cancer. This CDR3 is CASSLAQGGRETQYF. CDR3 in DNA: TGTGCCAGCTCCCTCGCGCAGGGGGGTAGAGAGACCCAGTACTTC.